The clone carrying this TCR beta chain appeared many times. Investigators excluded patients with uncontrolled infection, other autoimmune disease, pregnancy or lactation. CDR1 is SGDLS, CDR2 YYNGEE, per germline. This CDR3 contains 12 residues. V was shortened by 0 bases and J by 8 bases, with 8 bases between the two germline ends. Amplification of TCR beta CDR3 regions used RNA as the template. TCR CDR3 regions were first amplified by RT-PCR with HTBI primers. MiXCR, applied by TCRdb to the multiplex PCR reads, yields one record per CDR3 protein. The sample shows about 570,000 distinct CDR3 sequences, 12% to 15% of them seen only once. This entry is derived from a study of T cells in Graves' hyperthyroidism and ophthalmopathy.

The chain links TRBV9 to TRBJ1-2, with D unclear. Sequencing was done on a sample of blood. This clonotype originated in a woman in her forties with Graves' hyperthyroidism. In DNA form, the CDR3 reads TGTGCCAGCAGCGTAGTAGGAGAGGGCTACACCTTC. This translates into CASSVVGEGYTF.